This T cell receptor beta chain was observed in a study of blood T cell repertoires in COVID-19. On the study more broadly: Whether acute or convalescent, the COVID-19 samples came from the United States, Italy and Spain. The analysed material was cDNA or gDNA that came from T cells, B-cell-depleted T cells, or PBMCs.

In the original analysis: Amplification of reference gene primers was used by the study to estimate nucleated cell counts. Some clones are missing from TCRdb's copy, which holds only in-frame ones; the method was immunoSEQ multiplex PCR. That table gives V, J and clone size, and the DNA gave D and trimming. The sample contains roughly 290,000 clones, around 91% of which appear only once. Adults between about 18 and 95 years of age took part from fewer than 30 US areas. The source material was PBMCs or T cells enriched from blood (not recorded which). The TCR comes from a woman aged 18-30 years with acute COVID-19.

The CDR3 protein is CASSSGQGSYEQYF. CDR3 nucleotide sequence: TGTGCCAGCAGCTCAGGACAGGGTTCCTACGAGCAGTACTTC. The genes are TRBV14 and TRBJ2-7; 8 bases align to TRBD1. This CDR3 comprises 14 residues. The germline gives CDR1 SGHDN, CDR2 FVKESK. With 5 bases clipped from V and 1 base from J, the junction kept 4 bases outside the gene matches.